The T cell receptor (beta chain) described here comes from a study of blood T cell repertoires in COVID-19. Study-wide background: T cells, B-cell-depleted T cells, or PBMCs supplied cDNA or gDNA.

The repertoire was sequenced with immunoSEQ multiplex PCR; TCRdb's copy has only in-frame clones and lacks some. The table shows around 69,000 clones, with approximately 89% occurring only once. This receptor was taken from a woman between 50 and 59 years old with active COVID-19. Material for sequencing was peripheral blood.

Here the CDR3 DNA reads TGTGCCAGCAGCTTACGGACTAGCGGCCTCACAGATACGCAGTATTTT. Amino acid sequence: CASSLRTSGLTDTQYF. This chain connects TRBV5-6 to TRBJ2-3; 10 nucleotides align to TRBD2. The V segment lost 2 bases and the J segment 2 bases; nucleotides outside the gene matches: 5. The CDR3 totals 16 residues. The V gene's germline CDR1 is SGHDT and CDR2 YYEEEE.